Below are 28 T cell receptor beta chains sequenced from a single sample in a study of blood T cell repertoires in COVID-19 (dated by TCRdb to about 2020). Receptors were amplified or captured by the immunoSEQ multiplex PCR assay. Entries here come from immuneACCESS through TCRdb and include only in-frame sequences with V and J called. Some clones fail to appear in such tables; in the studies checked, an unresolved V gene covers under half of the shortfall, and the cause of the remainder is unknown. Present in this sample are about 320,000 clones, about 85% of which were seen just once. Less than 6% of the sample is in the top ten clones. The specimen was PBMCs or T cells enriched from blood (not recorded which). Receptors were obtained from a woman aged 25 to 39 who had recovered from COVID-19.

The chain links TRBV3-1 (or the pseudogene TRBV3-2) to TRBJ1-1; D is perhaps TRBD1 (6 bases). The germline V gene has CDR1 LGHDT and CDR2 YNNKEL (reference sequence). The CDR3 contains 15 residues. V was trimmed by 5 bases and J by 4 bases, leaving 17 bases between them. CDR3 loop: CASSSRDKIGTEAFF. The DNA of the CDR3 is TGTGCCAGCAGCTCCCGGGACAAAATCGGCACTGAAGCTTTCTTT.

V gene TRBV6-4 combines with J gene TRBJ2-1; D call uncertain. CDR3 length: 13 residues. Trimming took 2 bases from V and 4 from J, leaving 6 bases between them. Germline values: CDR1 MRHNA, CDR2 SNTAGT. This chain's CDR3 is CASSDPKYNEQFF. CDR3 in DNA: TGTGCCAGCAGTGACCCTAAGTACAATGAGCAGTTCTTC.

In DNA form, the CDR3 reads TGTGCCAGCACTCCCCAGGGAACGAATAATTCACCCCTCCACTTT. This encodes CASTPQGTNNSPLHF. This chain joins TRBV28 and TRBJ1-6, with a weak D call TRBD1 (5 bases). From germline, CDR1 is MDHEN and CDR2 SYDVKM. The CDR3 totals 15 residues. V was trimmed by 7 bases and J by 5 bases, leaving 15 bases between them. The full variable domain, rest sourced from reference TRBV28 and TRBJ1-6, is DVKVTQSSRYLVKRTGEKVFLECVQDMDHENMFWYRQDPGLGLRLIYFSYDVKMKEKGDIPEGYSVSREKKERFSLILESASTNQTSMYLCASTPQGTNNSPLHFGNGTRLTVT.

J is TRBJ1-2 and V is TRBV6-6, with no clear D. Germline V gene sequence: CDR1 MNHNY, CDR2 SVGAGI (reference sequence). The ends were cut back, 5 bases at V and 4 bases at J, with 26 bases in the middle. This CDR3 region has 18 residues. The CDR3 DNA is TGTGCCAGCAGTCACAACCTCCGGGATCCTTCGAAGGGCTATGGCTACACCTTC. It specifies CASSHNLRDPSKGYGYTF.

The rearrangement uses TRBV30 and TRBJ2-7; 10 bases are a match to TRBD1. The CDR3 spans 14 residues. The V and J ends lost 5 bases and 1 base, in that order; junction bases with no gene match: 5. Germline V CDR1 and CDR2: GTSNPN, SVGIG (reference sequence). The CDR3 reads CAWVDRGDSYEQYF. DNA for the CDR3: TGTGCCTGGGTGGACAGGGGGGATTCCTACGAGCAGTACTTC.

The V gene is TRBV10-3, the J gene TRBJ1-1, with 8 nucleotides matching TRBD1. CDR1 and CDR2 from the germline V gene are ENHRY and SYGVKD. V was clipped by 6 bases and J by 5 bases; unmatched bases: 8. The length of the CDR3 is 14 residues. The CDR3: CAIREPDRATEAFF. The CDR3 bases are TGTGCCATCAGGGAACCGGACAGGGCTACTGAAGCTTTCTTT.

This clone has just a few counts. The rearrangement uses TRBV19 and TRBJ1-1; 8 bases line up with TRBD1. The CDR3 sequence is 17 residues long. With 7 bases clipped from V and 0 bases from J, the junction kept 13 bases outside the gene matches. CDR1 and CDR2 (germline): LNHDA, SQIVND (reference sequence). CDR3 in DNA: TGTGCCAGTATTGGAAGGACAGGGAAGTCGGTGAACACTGAAGCTTTCTTT. This gives the protein CASIGRTGKSVNTEAFF.

The rearrangement uses TRBV7-2 and TRBJ2-6; 7 bases match TRBD1. Germline CDR1 is SGHTA and CDR2 is FQGNSA. This CDR3 spans 15 amino acids. The junction had 8 bases not matched to a gene; V was cut back by 2 bases and J by 10 bases. The CDR3 here is CASSLTGVKVNVLTF. Here the CDR3 DNA reads TGTGCCAGCAGCTTAACAGGGGTCAAGGTTAACGTCCTGACTTTC.

The chain joins TRBV5-1 to TRBJ2-7; D is unclear. Germline lookup yields CDR1 SGHRS and CDR2 YFSETQ. V gave up 0 bases and J gave up 1 base, with 11 bases separating them. The CDR3 length is 15 residues. The CDR3 reads CASSLEVRLSYEQYF. The DNA of the CDR3 is TGCGCCAGCAGCTTGGAGGTCAGACTTTCCTACGAGCAGTACTTC.

This chain connects TRBV6-5 to TRBJ1-1; 10 bases are a match to TRBD1. Germline lookup yields CDR1 MNHEY and CDR2 SVGAGI. The CDR3 runs to 15 residues. V lost 7 bases, J lost 4 bases, and 9 bases stayed unmatched. The CDR3 here is CASNPLGQGSTEAFF. The CDR3 DNA is TGTGCCAGCAACCCCTTGGGACAGGGGAGCACTGAAGCTTTCTTT.

The chain employs TRBV18 and TRBJ2-7; no firm D call. CDR1 is KGHSH, CDR2 LQKENI, per germline. The germline V and J ends were trimmed by 3 bases and 3 bases, with 18 bases remaining between them. There are 16 residues in the CDR3. CDR3 coding DNA: TGTGCCAGCTCACCCCTCCCCCGGCCCGGCGGCTACGAGCAGTACTTC. Its translation: CASSPLPRPGGYEQYF.

In this sample, this clone turned up once. This chain connects TRBV19 to TRBJ1-5; D remains unclear. Germline V gene lookup returns CDR1 LNHDA and CDR2 SQIVND (reference sequence). The CDR3 loop spans 15 amino acids. V lost 0 bases and J lost 3, with 9 bases in between. CDR3 sequence: CASSIDGQVNQPQHF. The CDR3 nucleotides read TGTGCCAGTAGTATAGATGGGCAAGTCAATCAGCCCCAGCATTTT.

V usage is TRBV28 and J usage is TRBJ1-2, with 7 bases fitting TRBD1. Trimming removed 3 bases from V and 11 bases from J; junction bases left unmatched: 12. Germline loops: CDR1 MDHEN, CDR2 SYDVKM. The CDR3 is made up of 14 amino acids. The CDR3 region is CASSLPGTAPGYTF. The CDR3 nucleotides are TGTGCCAGCAGTTTGCCCGGGACAGCACCCGGGTACACCTTC.

The J gene is TRBJ2-5, the V gene TRBV2; 7 nucleotides match TRBD1. CDR3 length: 14 residues. Trimming took 6 bases from V and 0 from J; bases not matched to a gene: 4. Looked up from germline, CDR1 is SNHLY and CDR2 is FYNNEI. CDR3 sequence (DNA): TGTGCCAGCAGAGTGGGACAGTACCAAGAGACCCAGTACTTC. Encoded protein: CASRVGQYQETQYF.

This CDR3 reads CAWTSNPGNTIYF. The CDR3 DNA reads as TGTGCCTGGACCTCTAATCCTGGAAACACCATATATTTT. The V call is TRBV30, the J call TRBJ1-3; D not certain. Germline lookup yields CDR1 GTSNPN and CDR2 SVGIG (reference sequence). This CDR3 is 13 amino acids long. The V and J ends lost 4 bases and 2 bases respectively, with 9 bases between them.

The gene calls are TRBV14 and TRBJ2-7, with D possibly matching TRBD1 (6 bases). The CDR3 covers 14 residues. CDR1 is SGHDN, CDR2 FVKESK, per germline. Trimming stripped 2 bases from V and 3 bases from J, with 11 bases between. The CDR3 DNA reads TGTGCCAGCAGCCAACAGGGGTCGGGCTACGAGCAGTACTTC. It codes for CASSQQGSGYEQYF.

V usage is TRBV5-6 and J usage is TRBJ1-2; TRBD1 matches 8 bases. This CDR3 has 14 amino acids. After removal of 4 bases from V and 4 bases from J, the junction contained 6 bases not matched to a gene. Per germline, CDR1 SGHDT and CDR2 YYEEEE. The DNA for the CDR3 is TGTGCCAGCAGCGTGGGACAGGCCTTCTATGGCTACACCTTC. Its translation: CASSVGQAFYGYTF.

The V and J genes are TRBV27 and TRBJ1-6; D is uncertain. The V end lost 3 bases, the J end lost 6 bases, and 9 bases lay between the germline ends. This CDR3 is 14 amino acids long. Per germline, CDR1 MNHEY and CDR2 SMNVEV (reference sequence). Here the CDR3 DNA reads TGTGCCAGCAGTTTTCAGGCAGCTAATTCACCCCTCCACTTT. Residues: CASSFQAANSPLHF.

The rearrangement links TRBV9 to TRBJ1-1; TRBD1 might be the D (5 bases). The CDR3 runs to 16 residues. V gave up 3 bases and J gave up 0 bases, with 15 bases separating them. Germline V gene lookup returns CDR1 SGDLS and CDR2 YYNGEE. The CDR3 DNA follows: TGTGCCAGCAGCGCCAATCCCGGGGACTTGAACACTGAAGCTTTCTTT. Translating gives CASSANPGDLNTEAFF.

This chain uses TRBV4-1 with TRBJ1-1; a weak D match, TRBD1 (5 bases). From germline, CDR1 is MGHRA and CDR2 YSYEKL. Trimming took off 0 bases at V and 2 bases at J, with 10 bases between the two ends. The CDR3 runs 15 residues. CDR3 nucleotide sequence: TGCGCCAGCAGCCAAGAGCAGGGCAGAAACACTGAAGCTTTCTTT. Protein sequence: CASSQEQGRNTEAFF.

This chain connects TRBV5-1 to TRBJ1-1; unclear D gene. V lost 0 bases and J lost 12, with 15 bases in between. CDR3 size: 13 residues. Germline V gene sequence: CDR1 SGHRS, CDR2 YFSETQ. CDR3 protein: CASSLEEDGESFF. CDR3 coding DNA: TGCGCCAGCAGCTTGGAGGAGGACGGTGAGTCTTTCTTT.

To note about this clone: The sample holds other DNA sequences that translate to the same CDR3. In nucleotides, the CDR3 is TGTGCCAGTAGTATTGGGCAGAACACTGAAGCTTTCTTT. It codes for CASSIGQNTEAFF. This chain connects TRBV19 to TRBJ1-1; D is unresolved. V lost 3 bases and J 1 base, leaving 6 bases between the germline ends. The CDR3 spans 13 residues. The V gene's germline CDR1 is LNHDA and CDR2 SQIVND (reference sequence).

This clone was counted once. This sample also contains other DNA sequences that code for the same CDR3. The CDR3 protein is CAWSVWGVDTEAFF. The CDR3 nucleotides read TGTGCCTGGAGTGTCTGGGGGGTGGACACTGAAGCTTTCTTT. The chain uses TRBV30 and TRBJ1-1; possible D gene TRBD1, 5 bases. CDR3 length: 14 residues. Germline CDR1 and CDR2: GTSNPN and SVGIG (reference sequence). Trimming stripped 0 bases from V and 3 bases from J, with 11 bases between.

This clone was picked up a small number of times. This chain links TRBV5-1 with TRBJ2-4; tentative D call: TRBD1 (5 bases). CDR1 and CDR2 from the germline V gene are SGHRS and YFSETQ. Between the trimmed V and J ends, which lost 0 bases and 8 bases, there was a span of 15 bases. This CDR3 spans 15 amino acids. CDR3 DNA sequence: TGCGCCAGCAGCTTGGCCCCAGGGTCTGTAGACATTCAGTACTTC. Translation gives CASSLAPGSVDIQYF.

The chain is built from TRBV3-1 (or the pseudogene TRBV3-2) and TRBJ2-5; 10 positions agree with TRBD2. This CDR3 region has 15 residues. The germline CDR1 and CDR2 sequences are LGHDT and YNNKEL (reference sequence). V lost 5 bases to trimming and J lost 5 bases; unmatched junction nucleotides: 8. The CDR3 region is CASSVLAGFTETQYF. The CDR3 DNA is TGTGCCAGCAGCGTACTAGCGGGGTTTACGGAGACCCAGTACTTC.

The chain employs TRBV9 and TRBJ2-1; 10 nucleotides match TRBD2. This CDR3 contains 14 residues. The germline V gene encodes CDR1 SGDLS and CDR2 YYNGEE. J gave up 4 bases and V 4 bases, and 2 bases lay outside the gene matches. The CDR3 sequence: CASSPLAGYNEQFF. The DNA for the CDR3 is TGTGCCAGCAGCCCACTAGCGGGGTACAATGAGCAGTTCTTC.

The genes are TRBV5-1 and TRBJ1-2, with 7 bases lining up with TRBD1. In germline, CDR1 is SGHRS, CDR2 YFSETQ. The J segment lost 5 bases and the V segment lost 0 bases, leaving 7 bases of the junction unmatched. The CDR3 contains 15 residues. In nucleotides, the CDR3 is TGCGCCAGCAGCTTGGACAGGGGATCTCGGTATGGCTACACCTTC. Translating it yields CASSLDRGSRYGYTF. The whole variable domain, filled in from reference TRBV5-1 and TRBJ1-2, reads KAGVTQTPRYLIKTRGQQVTLSCSPISGHRSVSWYQQTPGQGLQFLFEYFSETQRNKGNFPGRFSGRQFSNSRSEMNVSTLELGDSALYLCASSLDRGSRYGYTFGSGTRLTVV.

This rearrangement joins TRBV7-2 to TRBJ1-1, with TRBD1 as a possible D gene (6 bases). The CDR3 contains 15 residues. CDR1 SGHTA and CDR2 FQGNSA come from the germline V gene. Trimming removed 6 bases at V and 6 bases at J, with 20 bases between. The CDR3 DNA reads TGTGCCAGCAGTCAAGGGACCGGGGGGCTGGCTGAAGCTTTCTTT. This codes for CASSQGTGGLAEAFF.